The entry that follows covers one T cell receptor beta chain sequence. The data derive from a study of cytomegalovirus exposure and HLA in healthy donors. Overall study: Early on, a data release was issued that held approximately 78 million unique TCRs from HLA-typed donors.

PCR was performed using 60 Vbeta and 13 Jbeta primers. Measured with immunoSEQ multiplex PCR; TCRdb has only the in-frame clones, and not every one. Among roughly 180,000 clones listed, roughly 80% were seen once. Source material: PBMCs. The sequence was collected from a male donor in good health and CMV-seronegative.

The CDR3 coding sequence is TGTGCCAGCAGCCAAGACAGCTATGGCTACACCTTC. It yields the protein CASSQDSYGYTF. The genes are TRBV14 and TRBJ1-2; no firm D call. With 0 bases removed from V and 4 bases from J, the gap between germline ends came to 3 bases. CDR3 length: 12 residues. Germline V gene data show CDR1 as SGHDN and CDR2 as FVKESK.